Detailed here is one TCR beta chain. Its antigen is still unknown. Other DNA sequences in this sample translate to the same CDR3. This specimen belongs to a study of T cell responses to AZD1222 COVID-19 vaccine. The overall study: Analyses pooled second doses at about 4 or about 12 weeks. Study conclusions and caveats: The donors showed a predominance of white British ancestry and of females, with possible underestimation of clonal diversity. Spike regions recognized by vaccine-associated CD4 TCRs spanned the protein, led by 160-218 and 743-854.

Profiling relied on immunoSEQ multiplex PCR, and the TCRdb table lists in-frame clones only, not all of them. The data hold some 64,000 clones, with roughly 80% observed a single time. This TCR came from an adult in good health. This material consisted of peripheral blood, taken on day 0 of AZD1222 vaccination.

CDR3 nucleotides: TGTGCCAGTAGTATTTCGGGTAACACTGAAGCTTTCTTT. Translating it yields CASSISGNTEAFF. The chain has TRBV19 and TRBJ1-1; no definite D call. V was cut by 3 bases and J by 2 bases, with 7 bases left in between. Germline V lookup: CDR1 LNHDA, CDR2 SQIVND (reference sequence). This CDR3 comprises 13 residues.